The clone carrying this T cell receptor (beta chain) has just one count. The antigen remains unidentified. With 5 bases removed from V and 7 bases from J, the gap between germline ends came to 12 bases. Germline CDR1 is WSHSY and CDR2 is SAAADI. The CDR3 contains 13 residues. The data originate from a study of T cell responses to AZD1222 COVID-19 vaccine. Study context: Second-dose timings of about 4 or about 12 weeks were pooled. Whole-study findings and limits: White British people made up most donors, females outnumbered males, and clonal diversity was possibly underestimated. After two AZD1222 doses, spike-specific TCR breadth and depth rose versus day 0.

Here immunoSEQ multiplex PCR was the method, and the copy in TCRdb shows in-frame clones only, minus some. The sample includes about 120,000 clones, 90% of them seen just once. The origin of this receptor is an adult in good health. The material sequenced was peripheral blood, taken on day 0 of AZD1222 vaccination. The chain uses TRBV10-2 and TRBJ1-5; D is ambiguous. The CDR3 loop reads CASSPSVGQPQHF. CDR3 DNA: TGCGCCAGCAGTCCATCCGTGGGGCAGCCCCAGCATTTT.